This T cell receptor beta chain appears in the sequencing data of a study of shared clonotypes between healthy human individuals. Study information: Each donor's CD8 memory used one plate, CD8 naive two, each CD4 subset three. Points from the study as a whole: Several donors shared approximately 5% of their naive CD4 clonotypes. Naive subsets usually exceeded memory subsets in estimated richness.

Over several immunoSEQ plates, each subset's genomic DNA was distributed in even portions. Some clones are missing from TCRdb's copy, which holds only in-frame ones; the method was immunoSEQ multiplex PCR. The sample has more than 900,000 clones, approximately 80% seen once; the top ten hold around 0.6%. Trimming cost V 8 bases and J 3 bases; bases outside gene matches: 8. The CDR3 extends over 16 amino acids. Germline V gene data show CDR1 as KGHSH and CDR2 as LQKENI. Points on this clone: Its matching antigen is unknown.

This TCR came from a man aged 18 to 30 in good health. Some clones in this sample may be carry-over from other donors' samples. Source material: memory CD4+ T cells from PBMCs. Subset meaning: CD45RA-negative fraction. This chain uses TRBV18 with TRBJ1-5; 12 bases map to TRBD1. CDR3 region: CASAPGQGALNQPQHF. In DNA, the CDR3 is TGTGCCAGCGCGCCGGGACAGGGGGCCCTCAATCAGCCCCAGCATTTT. The variable domain in full, with the rest retrieved from reference TRBV18 and TRBJ1-5, is NAGVMQNPRHLVRRRGQEARLRCSPMKGHSHVYWYRQLPEEGLKFMVYLQKENIIDESGMPKERFSAEFPKEGPSILRIQQVVRGDSAAYFCASAPGQGALNQPQHFGDGTRLSIL.